This TCR beta chain was observed in a study of post-analysis software for immune sequencing data. Study-wide points: In multiple sclerosis, normalized Chao1 diversity was significantly below that of controls. Four or five TRBV segments were more frequent in patients than controls; TRBV5-6, TRBV5-1 and TRBV20-1 belonged to this group. Strong co-clustering by F measure was evident for samples that had been prepared in the same batch.

This CDR3 is built from 14 residues. Germline loops: CDR1 MDHEN, CDR2 SYDVKM. Trimming pared 6 bases from V and 7 bases from J, leaving 18 bases between. This clonotype showed up just a few times. Antigen: not known. Unique molecular identifiers featured in each of the TCR beta cDNA libraries. TCRdb independently ran MiXCR on the PCR reads; one entry per CDR3 protein. The sample has fewer than 850,000 distinct CDR3 sequences, 25% to 30% seen once. Sample: blood. The source is a girl under 18 with multiple sclerosis. The chain couples TRBV28 to TRBJ1-2; D may be TRBD1 (6 bases). The CDR3 loop is CASRERDKSGGYTF. The CDR3 coding sequence is TGTGCCAGCAGGGAAAGGGACAAATCCGGTGGCTACACCTTC.